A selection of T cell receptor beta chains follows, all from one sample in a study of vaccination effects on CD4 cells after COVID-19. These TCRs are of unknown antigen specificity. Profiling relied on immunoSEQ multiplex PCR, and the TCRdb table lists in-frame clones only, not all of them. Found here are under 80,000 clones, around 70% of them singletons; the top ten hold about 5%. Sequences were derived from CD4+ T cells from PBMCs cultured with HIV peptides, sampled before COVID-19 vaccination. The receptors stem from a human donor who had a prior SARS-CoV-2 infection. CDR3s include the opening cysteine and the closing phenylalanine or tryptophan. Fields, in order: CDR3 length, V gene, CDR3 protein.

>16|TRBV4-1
CASSSRRDYNQETQYF
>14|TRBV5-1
CASSLGGFTDTQYF
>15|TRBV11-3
CASSPGQGRNTEAFF
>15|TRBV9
CASSVVGGTYNEQFF
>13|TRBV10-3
CAIRGGTAGEQYF
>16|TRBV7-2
CASSLVIAGGIYEQYF
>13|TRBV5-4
CASSGQGNYGYTF
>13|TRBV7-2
CASSRSEGTEAFF
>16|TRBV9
CASSVGGRVSTGELFF
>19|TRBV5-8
CASSLGLYHRTPYTGELFF
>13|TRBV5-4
CASSLEPTEPPLF
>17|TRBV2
CASSRDSGSSGANVLTF
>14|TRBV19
CASRIAQNTGELFF
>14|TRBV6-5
CASTPGQGIGELFF
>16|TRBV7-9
CASSPRGASTGNTIYF
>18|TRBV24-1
CATSPGWLQDNSYNEQFF
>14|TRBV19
CASSMRSGTDTQYF
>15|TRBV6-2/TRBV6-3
CASSYSSGTFYEQYF
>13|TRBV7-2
CASSRGQIYGYTF
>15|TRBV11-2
CASSLVPRTQETQYF
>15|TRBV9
CASSPGTTSRDTQYF
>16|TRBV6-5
CASSYFSGGAGDEQYF
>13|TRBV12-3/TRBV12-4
CASSLAGVSPLHF
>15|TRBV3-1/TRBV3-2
CASSARQLNTGELFF
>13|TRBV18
CASSPTGNQPQHF
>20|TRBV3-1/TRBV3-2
CASSPQPGLAGYRSYNEQFF
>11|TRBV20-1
CSTLGSLEQFF
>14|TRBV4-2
CASSQDGRSETQYF
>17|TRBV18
CASSPFTGGTPYNEQFF
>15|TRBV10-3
CAISDGTHSYNEQFF
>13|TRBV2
CASRGQGRTEAFF
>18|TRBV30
CAWRRNDRYSGGYNEQFF
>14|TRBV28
CASNRGRSNYGYTF
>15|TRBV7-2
CASSLRWLRTDTQYF
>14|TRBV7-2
CASSPLQGWGEQYF
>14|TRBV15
CATSRALDPAEQFF
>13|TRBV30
CAWTVGGNSPLHF
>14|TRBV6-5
CASSYRGSYNEQFF
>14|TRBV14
CASSLGQGFHEQYF
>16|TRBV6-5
CASSYSRIGYTSIAFF